This TCR beta chain is from a study of response to subunit inactivated influenza vaccine (dated by TCRdb to the late 2010s). With regard to the full study: The study used deep quantitative T cell receptor repertoire profiling to track responses to a trivalent subunit inactivated influenza vaccine. Overall study results and their limits: The authors proposed that each seasonal influenza vaccination may bring in only a limited number of new T cells.

Libraries were constructed by RT-PCR. Data came from an Illumina HiSeq 2500. TCRdb reran the public reads through fastp at Q25 and MiXCR, keeping productive beta chains. When rows share a CDR3 protein, they turn into one entry using the most common DNA and genes. The sample table shows roughly 540,000 distinct CDR3 sequences, and approximately 24% are seen once. Together, the top ten hold approximately 3% of the sample. On this clonotype itself: Its specific antigen is unknown. Per-base qualities were not stored, and no clone one base away is much larger.

The germline V gene gives CDR1 as MDHEN and CDR2 as SYDVKM. A distance of 15 bases separates the germline ends of V and J, which lose 6 bases and 7 bases respectively. There are 13 amino acids in the CDR3, from cysteine to phenylalanine inclusive. The read is trimmed to its CDR3 DNA, 39 bases read in frame from base 1. The sample was also reused in another study, on T cells expressing NK-cell markers. The second investigation adds: TCR beta cDNA libraries were prepared using 5'RACE template switching, which introduced a universal primer site and unique molecular identifiers. Three sorted T-cell subsets (CD3+CD56+NKG2C+, CD3+CD56+NKG2C- and CD3+CD56-NKG2C+) from 8 or 9 donors had their TCR beta-chain repertoires profiled. Among the eight sequenced donors, seven were HCMV-seropositive and one was HCMV-seronegative. To restrict sorting to alphabetaTCR-expressing T cells, an anti-gammadeltaTCR antibody was added in several experiments. For six donors, the dominant CD3+CD56+NKG2C+ clonotypes were among the top 10 CD8+ clonotypes and accounted for roughly 1.0-8% of CD8+ T cells. Those dominant clonotypes were again the most abundant among CD3+CD56-NKG2C+ cells in a handful of donors, at about 25-60.1%. Whether the expanded NKG2C-expressing T cell clones were specific for HCMV antigens was left unclear. Randomly selected healthy volunteers, three men and five women, were used as the eight sequenced donors. HCMV serostatus was determined by detecting HCMV-specific IgG in serum with a commercial ELISA kit. Peripheral blood mononuclear cells were isolated from blood by Ficoll density gradient centrifugation. Magnetic immunoseparation with Miltenyi isolation kits was used to isolate CD4+ and CD8+ T cells from PBMC. Priming for cDNA synthesis came from the TCR beta constant segment, and two successive PCR amplification steps followed. The libraries were sequenced on Illumina HiSeq 2000/2500, MiSeq or NextSeq, producing 2 x 150 bp reads. MIGEC was used to demultiplex reads and group reads by UMI, and MiTCR was used to assemble and quantify clonotypes. To exclude erroneous sequences, any TCR cDNA sequence not supported by at least two reads was discarded. The tcR package was used for downstream repertoire analysis, with clonotypes matched between fractions based on CDR3 nucleotide sequence plus V segment. VDJmatch was used to annotate antigen specificity against VDJdb, with one amino acid substitution allowed in CDR3.

The sequence links TRBV28 to TRBJ1-2; TRBD1 is possibly the D segment (5 matching bases). This TCR derives from a middle-aged man who received an inactivated influenza vaccine. Donor details come from another sample of the same person, matched by shared clones. Specimen: CD4+ T cells sorted from PBMCs, collected 11 to 12 days after vaccination. Here is the DNA: TGTGCCAGCAGCTGGGGACGGGAGGGTGGCTACACCTTC. This encodes CASSWGREGGYTF.